The 16 T cell receptor beta chains below come from one sample, sequenced in a study of blood T cell repertoires in COVID-19. Libraries were prepared by immunoSEQ multiplex PCR; TCRdb keeps only in-frame clonotypes and omits some of them. Found here are about 410,000 clones, over 85% of them singletons; the top ten hold 1.7%. The sequenced material came from PBMCs or T cells enriched from blood (not recorded which). The receptors stem from a woman aged 25 to 39 who had recovered from COVID-19.

The chain joins TRBV10-3 to TRBJ1-5; 12 bases match TRBD1. V was clipped by 5 bases and J by 2 bases; unmatched bases: 7. The CDR3 extends over 17 amino acids. Germline loops: CDR1 ENHRY, CDR2 SYGVKD. CDR3 in amino acids: CAISPGQGAQGNQPQHF. CDR3 coding DNA: TGTGCCATCAGTCCGGGACAGGGGGCGCAGGGCAATCAGCCCCAGCATTTT.

This chain links TRBV18 with TRBJ2-3; D is ambiguous. V gave up 4 bases and J gave up 2 bases, with 7 bases separating them. The germline V gene has CDR1 KGHSH and CDR2 LQKENI. The CDR3 covers 13 residues. The CDR3 reads CASSLRTTDTQYF. Here the CDR3 DNA reads TGTGCCAGCTCACTTAGAACCACAGATACGCAGTATTTT.

The V call is TRBV7-2, the J call TRBJ2-5; 9 bases are a match to TRBD1. V shed 6 bases and J 4 bases; nucleotides not matched to a gene: 9. The CDR3 extends over 15 amino acids. Germline lookup yields CDR1 SGHTA and CDR2 FQGNSA. The CDR3 DNA reads as TGTGCCAGCAGGTTTTCCTCGGACAGGGGAGAGACCCAGTACTTC. It specifies CASRFSSDRGETQYF.

The CDR3 here is CAIKSTGGGYTF. CDR3 bases: TGTGCCATCAAATCGACAGGGGGTGGCTACACCTTC. The chain carries TRBV10-3 and TRBJ1-2; 9 nucleotides agree with TRBD1. The CDR3 runs 12 residues. The junction had 4 bases not matched to a gene; V was cut back by 7 bases and J by 7 bases. CDR1 and CDR2 (germline): ENHRY, SYGVKD.

The rearrangement uses TRBV7-6 and TRBJ2-5; tentative D call: TRBD2 (6 bases). The CDR3 runs to 16 residues. The germline CDR1 and CDR2 sequences are SGHVS and FNYEAQ. V was trimmed by 6 bases and J by 0 bases, leaving 17 bases between them. The CDR3 spells CASRDLFGLNQETQYF. CDR3 DNA sequence: TGTGCCAGCAGGGATTTATTCGGACTAAACCAAGAGACCCAGTACTTC. The full variable domain, rest sourced from reference TRBV7-6 and TRBJ2-5, is GAGVSQSPRYKVTKRGQDVALRCDPISGHVSLYWYRQALGQGPEFLTYFNYEAQQDKSGLPNDRFSAERPEGSISTLTIQRTEQRDSAMYRCASRDLFGLNQETQYFGPGTRLLVL.

This clone was counted a few times. The gene calls are TRBV24-1 and TRBJ2-1; D remains ambiguous. CDR3 length equals 11 residues. Deletions cut 5 bases from V and 5 bases from J, with 3 bases between. Germline CDR1 KGHDR, CDR2 SFDVKD. CDR3 sequence: CATSANNEQFF. CDR3 DNA: TGTGCCACCAGTGCCAACAATGAGCAGTTCTTC.

V and J are TRBV7-8 and TRBJ2-3; 12 bases fit TRBD2. CDR3 size: 16 residues. CDR1 is SGHVS and CDR2 is FQNEAQ in the germline V gene. Trimming removed 5 bases from V and 4 bases from J; junction bases left unmatched: 7. The CDR3 bases are TGTGCCAGCAGCCACCAACGACTAGCGGGAGCAGATACGCAGTATTTT. Amino acids: CASSHQRLAGADTQYF.

This clone was counted only a few times. The rearrangement joins TRBV11-3 to TRBJ2-3, with 11 bases fitting TRBD2. The junction had 10 bases not matched to a gene; V was cut back by 5 bases and J by 6 bases. This CDR3 comprises 16 residues. Germline CDR1 reads SGHNT; CDR2 reads YENEEA. CDR3 residues: CASSPRSTSGSDTQYF. In nucleotides, the CDR3 is TGTGCCAGCAGCCCCCGATCTACTAGCGGGAGTGATACGCAGTATTTT.

The V gene is TRBV3-1 (or the pseudogene TRBV3-2), the J gene TRBJ2-1; no clear D gene. The CDR3 contains 12 residues. Germline CDR1 LGHDT, CDR2 YNNKEL (reference sequence). Trimming took 4 bases from V and 8 from J, leaving 9 bases between them. The chain's CDR3 is CASSPGLDEQFF. The CDR3 DNA is TGTGCCAGCAGCCCAGGTTTAGATGAGCAGTTCTTC.

About this clone: The same CDR3 also results from other DNA sequences found in this sample. The rearrangement joins TRBV2 to TRBJ1-6; D gene uncertain. The CDR3 sequence is 11 residues long. The V and J ends lost 6 bases and 7 bases respectively, with 4 bases between them. Germline lookup yields CDR1 SNHLY and CDR2 FYNNEI. The CDR3 DNA sequence: TGTGCCAGCAGACTGAATTCACCCCTCCACTTT. This codes for CASRLNSPLHF.

CDR3 nucleotide sequence: TGTGCCTGGAGTGGGGGGACAGGGGGTTACGAGCAGTACTTC. Encoded protein: CAWSGGTGGYEQYF. This chain links TRBV30 with TRBJ2-7; 11 bases fit TRBD1. Germline V gene data show CDR1 as GTSNPN and CDR2 as SVGIG (reference sequence). The CDR3 covers 14 residues. V gave up 1 base and J gave up 4 bases; unmatched junction bases: 3.

The genes are TRBV27 and TRBJ2-7, with 8 bases lining up with TRBD1. V lost 5 bases to trimming and J lost 6 bases; unmatched junction nucleotides: 15. There are 16 residues in the CDR3. CDR1 and CDR2 (germline): MNHEY, SMNVEV (reference sequence). The CDR3 coding sequence is TGTGCCAGCAGTAGGACGACAGGGGCGCCATCCGGCGAGCAGTACTTC. Protein sequence: CASSRTTGAPSGEQYF.

The chain combines TRBV5-6 with TRBJ1-6, with D unclear. This CDR3 is 16 amino acids long. V lost 0 bases, J lost 0 bases, and 7 bases lay in between. Germline V gives CDR1 SGHDT, CDR2 YYEEEE. The CDR3 protein is CASSLGQRSYNSPLHF. The CDR3 DNA reads TGTGCCAGCAGCTTGGGGCAACGCTCCTATAATTCACCCCTCCACTTT.

This chain uses TRBV7-9 with TRBJ1-1, with 9 bases matching TRBD1. This CDR3 region has 12 residues. Germline V gene sequence: CDR1 SEHNR, CDR2 FQNEAQ (reference sequence). Trimming cost V 5 bases and J 7 bases; bases outside gene matches: 2. DNA of the CDR3: TGTGCCAGCAGCGACAGGGGGGATGAAGCTTTCTTT. Protein sequence: CASSDRGDEAFF.

This chain joins TRBV30 and TRBJ1-2; D is unclear. CDR3 length: 15 amino acids. V was pared by 2 bases and J by 5 bases, with 18 bases between. Germline V gene sequence: CDR1 GTSNPN, CDR2 SVGIG (reference sequence). The CDR3 spells CAWSPSLDSEYGYTF. For the CDR3, the DNA is TGTGCCTGGAGTCCGAGCCTCGATTCGGAGTATGGCTACACCTTC.

The chain has TRBV7-3 and TRBJ1-6, with TRBD1 as a possible D gene (5 bases). The V gene lost 2 bases and the J gene lost 5 bases, with 13 bases spanning the gap. CDR1 and CDR2 from the germline V gene are SGHTA and FQGTGA. The CDR3 loop spans 16 amino acids. CDR3 coding DNA: TGTGCCAGCAGCTTATTCCCCGCAGGGAATAATTCACCCCTCCACTTT. Translating gives CASSLFPAGNNSPLHF. Based on the CDR3 plus reference TRBV7-3 and TRBJ1-6, the full variable domain is GAGVSQTPSNKVTEKGKYVELRCDPISGHTALYWYRQSLGQGPEFLIYFQGTGAADDSGLPNDRFFAVRPEGSVSTLKIQRTERGDSAVYLCASSLFPAGNNSPLHFGNGTRLTVT.